What follows are 10 T cell receptor beta chains derived from one specimen sequenced in a study of shared clonotypes between healthy human individuals. Measured with immunoSEQ multiplex PCR; TCRdb has only the in-frame clones, and not every one. The sample gives 450,000 to 500,000 clones, 81% of which show up once; approximately 11% is in the top ten. The sequencing input was PBMCs. These receptors were obtained from a woman between 40 and 55 years old in good health. Some clones in this sample may be carry-over from other donors' samples.

For this clone: The sample contains more than one DNA sequence encoding this CDR3. The chain joins TRBV11-2 to TRBJ2-3; D might be TRBD1 (5 bases). V lost 3 bases to trimming and J lost 0 bases, with 7 bases between them. CDR3 length equals 14 residues. Germline CDR1 and CDR2: SGHAT and FQNNGV. The CDR3 DNA reads TGTGCCAGCAGCTTTTCAGGGAGCACAGATACGCAGTATTTT. Translation gives CASSFSGSTDTQYF.

The gene calls are TRBV12-5 and TRBJ2-1; 7 nucleotides match TRBD1. Germline CDR1 reads LGHNT; CDR2 reads FRNRAP. V trimming: 4 bases; J trimming: 5 bases; junction bases outside the gene matches: 2. The CDR3 covers 13 residues. The CDR3 region has the DNA TGTGCTAGTGGTTGGACAGGTCACAATGAGCAGTTCTTC. Its protein product is CASGWTGHNEQFF.

The V gene is TRBV27, the J gene TRBJ2-7, with D uncertain. V was clipped by 3 bases and J by 0 bases, with 12 bases between them. CDR1 is MNHEY, CDR2 SMNVEV, per germline (reference sequence). The CDR3 sequence is 15 residues long. The DNA for the CDR3 is TGTGCCAGCAGTTTCAGCGACCGGTACTCCTACGAGCAGTACTTC. It yields the protein CASSFSDRYSYEQYF.

The V call is TRBV19, the J call TRBJ2-7, with TRBD1 matching over 7 bases. The CDR3 spans 13 residues. Germline-derived CDR1 and CDR2 are LNHDA and SQIVND (reference sequence). V lost 7 bases to trimming and J lost 7 bases; unmatched junction nucleotides: 10. CDR3 in DNA: TGTGCCAGTAAAGGGCAGGGGGAATTTGAGCAGTACTTC. This encodes CASKGQGEFEQYF.

The chain couples TRBV6-5 to TRBJ2-7; D remains ambiguous. The CDR3 spans 12 residues. V lost 4 bases and J lost 9, with 13 bases in between. Germline V gives CDR1 MNHEY, CDR2 SVGAGI. CDR3 DNA: TGTGCCAGCAGTTCCGGGCCTAACGGGCAGTACTTC. Translated, it gives CASSSGPNGQYF.

There are a few counts of this clone. The rearrangement joins TRBV2 to TRBJ1-4, with D tentatively TRBD1 (5 bases). V shed 1 base and J shed 4 bases, with 19 bases lying between them. CDR1 and CDR2 (germline): SNHLY, FYNNEI. The length of the CDR3 is 18 residues. CDR3 region: CASSEDGIGARVNEKLFF. The DNA for the CDR3 is TGTGCCAGCAGTGAAGACGGGATTGGGGCAAGGGTTAATGAAAAACTGTTTTTT.

In its sample, this clone was seen a few times. This likely stems from a read error, as it lies one base from a far larger clone. The chain joins TRBV6-6 to TRBJ1-5; D gene unclear. The germline CDR1 and CDR2 sequences are MNHNY and SVGAGI (reference sequence). This CDR3 comprises 14 residues. CDR3 coding DNA: TGTGCCAGCGTCGGCGCCTTGAGCAATCAGCCCCGGCATTTT. Protein product: CASVGALSNQPRHF.

J is TRBJ1-4 and V is TRBV29-1; possibly TRBD1 for D (5 bases). Trimming cost V 3 bases and J 3 bases, with 8 bases left between them. The CDR3 spans 13 residues. CDR1 and CDR2 (germline): SQVTM, ANQGSEA. The CDR3 DNA is TGCAGCGTTGAGGACAAGCCTAATGAAAAACTGTTTTTT. Its protein is CSVEDKPNEKLFF.

The table lists this clone with many counts. CDR3 nucleotide sequence: TGCAGCGTCGCTCATGGCCCCTACGAGCAGTACTTC. It codes for CSVAHGPYEQYF. The gene calls are TRBV29-1 and TRBJ2-5, with D hard to call. Near its end, the DNA agrees better with TRBJ2-7, so the J call may be wrong. This CDR3 spans 12 amino acids. From germline, CDR1 is SQVTM and CDR2 ANQGSEA.

The V call is TRBV5-1, the J call TRBJ1-5; D is unclear. V lost 0 bases and J lost 6, with 16 bases in between. The length of the CDR3 is 16 residues. From germline, CDR1 is SGHRS and CDR2 YFSETQ. The CDR3 spells CASSLGPEGTSQPQHF. Here the CDR3 DNA reads TGCGCCAGCAGCTTGGGCCCGGAGGGTACGAGTCAGCCCCAGCATTTT. Variable domain in full (rest from reference TRBV5-1 and TRBJ1-5): KAGVTQTPRYLIKTRGQQVTLSCSPISGHRSVSWYQQTPGQGLQFLFEYFSETQRNKGNFPGRFSGRQFSNSRSEMNVSTLELGDSALYLCASSLGPEGTSQPQHFGDGTRLSIL.